This entry describes one TCR beta chain. The data stem from a study of blood T cell repertoires in COVID-19. Some clones are missing from TCRdb's copy, which holds only in-frame ones; the method was immunoSEQ multiplex PCR. The table includes 300,000 or so clones, approximately 86% detected once. Germline CDR1 ENHRY, CDR2 SYGVKD. V gave up 3 bases and J gave up 0 bases, with 9 bases separating them. The CDR3 length is 15 residues. V is TRBV10-3 and J is TRBJ1-5; no firm D call. The sequence was collected from a woman aged 40 to 49 with acute COVID-19. Material for sequencing was PBMCs or T cells enriched from blood (not recorded which). The CDR3 reads CAISESLDSNQPQHF. The CDR3, as DNA: TGTGCCATCAGTGAAAGCCTCGATAGCAATCAGCCCCAGCATTTT.